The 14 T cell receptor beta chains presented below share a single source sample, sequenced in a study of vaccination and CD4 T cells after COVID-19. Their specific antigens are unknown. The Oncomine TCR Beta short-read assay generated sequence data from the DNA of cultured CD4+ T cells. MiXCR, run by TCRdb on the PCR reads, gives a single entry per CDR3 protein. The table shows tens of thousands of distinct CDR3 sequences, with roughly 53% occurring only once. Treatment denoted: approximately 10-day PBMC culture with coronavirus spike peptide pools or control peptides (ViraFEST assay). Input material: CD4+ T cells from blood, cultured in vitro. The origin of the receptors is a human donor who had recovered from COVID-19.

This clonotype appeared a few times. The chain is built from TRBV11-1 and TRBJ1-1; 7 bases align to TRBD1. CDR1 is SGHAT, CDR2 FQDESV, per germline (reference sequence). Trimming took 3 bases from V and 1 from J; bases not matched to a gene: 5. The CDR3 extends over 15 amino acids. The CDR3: CASSFDYRGNTEAFF. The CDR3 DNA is TGTGCCAGCAGCTTCGATTACAGGGGGAACACTGAAGCTTTCTTT.

As DNA, the CDR3 is TGCGCCAGCAGCCAAGGGACAGACAGGAACACTGAAGCTTTCTTT. It specifies CASSQGTDRNTEAFF. The V call is TRBV4-1, the J call TRBJ1-1, with D tentatively TRBD1 (6 bases). V shed 1 base and J shed 1 base, with 10 bases lying between them. This CDR3 spans 15 amino acids. Germline assignment: CDR1 MGHRA and CDR2 YSYEKL.

CDR3 sequence (DNA): TGTGCCAGCTCACCATTAGCGGGACCGGTGAATTCACCCCTCCACTTT. Translated, it gives CASSPLAGPVNSPLHF. V and J are TRBV18 and TRBJ1-6; TRBD1 is a possible D gene (5 bases). Germline V gene data show CDR1 as KGHSH and CDR2 as LQKENI. V lost 2 bases to trimming and J lost 7 bases, with 15 bases between them. The CDR3 loop spans 16 amino acids. Complete variable domain (other parts from reference TRBV18 and TRBJ1-6): NAGVMQNPRHLVRRRGQEARLRCSPMKGHSHVYWYRQLPEEGLKFMVYLQKENIIDESGMPKERFSAEFPKEGPSILRIQQVVRGDSAAYFCASSPLAGPVNSPLHFGNGTRLTVT.

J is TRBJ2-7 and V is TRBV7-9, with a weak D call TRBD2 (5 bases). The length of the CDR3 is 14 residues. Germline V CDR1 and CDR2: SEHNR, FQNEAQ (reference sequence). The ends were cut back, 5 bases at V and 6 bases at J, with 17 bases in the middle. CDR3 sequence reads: CASSRDLGAGEQYF. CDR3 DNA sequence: TGTGCCAGCAGCCGGGATCTCGGAGCAGGCGAGCAGTACTTC.

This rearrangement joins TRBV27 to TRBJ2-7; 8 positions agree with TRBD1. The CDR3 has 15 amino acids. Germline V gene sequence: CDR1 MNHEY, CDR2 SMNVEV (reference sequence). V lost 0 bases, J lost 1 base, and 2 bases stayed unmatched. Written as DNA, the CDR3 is TGTGCCAGCAGTTTATCAGGGGACAGGTCCTACGAGCAGTACTTC. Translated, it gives CASSLSGDRSYEQYF.

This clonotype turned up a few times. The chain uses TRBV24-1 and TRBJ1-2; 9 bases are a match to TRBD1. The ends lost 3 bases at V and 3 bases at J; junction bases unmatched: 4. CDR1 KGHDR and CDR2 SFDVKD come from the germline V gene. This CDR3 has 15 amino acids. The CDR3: CATSDRQGEHYGYTF. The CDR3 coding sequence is TGTGCCACCAGTGATAGACAGGGGGAACACTATGGCTACACCTTC.

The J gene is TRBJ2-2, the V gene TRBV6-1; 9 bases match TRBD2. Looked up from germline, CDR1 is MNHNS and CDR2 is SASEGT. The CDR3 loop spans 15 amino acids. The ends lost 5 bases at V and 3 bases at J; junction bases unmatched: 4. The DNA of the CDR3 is TGTGCCAGCAGTCCTAGCGGGGTGTACACCGGGGAGCTGTTTTTT. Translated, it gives CASSPSGVYTGELFF.

The CDR3 DNA reads as TGTGCCAGCAGTTTAATTGGGGGGAACACCGGGGAGCTGTTTTTT. Amino acids: CASSLIGGNTGELFF. This chain links TRBV12-3 or TRBV12-4 with TRBJ2-2; D assignment may be TRBD1 or TRBD2 (5 bases each). The CDR3 runs 15 residues. The V end was cut by 2 bases, the J end by 1 base, with 8 bases between.

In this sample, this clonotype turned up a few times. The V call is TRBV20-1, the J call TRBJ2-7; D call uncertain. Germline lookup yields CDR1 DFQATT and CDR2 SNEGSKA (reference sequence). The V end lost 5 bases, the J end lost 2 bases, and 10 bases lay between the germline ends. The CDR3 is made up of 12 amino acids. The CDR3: CSAPGLTYEQYF. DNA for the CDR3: TGCAGTGCTCCCGGGCTAACCTACGAGCAGTACTTC.

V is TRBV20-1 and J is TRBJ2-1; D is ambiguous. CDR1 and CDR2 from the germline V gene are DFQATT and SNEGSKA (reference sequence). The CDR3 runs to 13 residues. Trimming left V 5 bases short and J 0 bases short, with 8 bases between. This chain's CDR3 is CSAPQSSYNEQFF. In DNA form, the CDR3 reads TGCAGTGCTCCTCAGAGCTCCTACAATGAGCAGTTCTTC.

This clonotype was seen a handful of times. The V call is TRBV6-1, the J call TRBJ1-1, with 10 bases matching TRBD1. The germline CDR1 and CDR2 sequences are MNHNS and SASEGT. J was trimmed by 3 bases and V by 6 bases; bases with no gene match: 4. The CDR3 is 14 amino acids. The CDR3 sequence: CASSRGQGYTEAFF. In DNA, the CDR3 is TGTGCCAGCAGCCGGGGACAGGGGTACACTGAAGCTTTCTTT.

CDR3 amino acids: CASSYDYGGEQYF. CDR3 bases: TGTGCCAGCAGCTACGATTATGGTGGCGAGCAGTACTTC. This rearrangement joins TRBV7-2 to TRBJ2-7; D is undetermined. Trimming took 4 bases from V and 6 from J, leaving 13 bases between them. Germline values: CDR1 SGHTA, CDR2 FQGNSA. The CDR3 extends over 13 amino acids. The whole variable domain, filled in from reference TRBV7-2 and TRBJ2-7, reads GAGVSQSPSNKVTEKGKDVELRCDPISGHTALYWYRQSLGQGLEFLIYFQGNSAPDKSGLPSDRFSAERTGGSVSTLTIQRTQQEDSAVYLCASSYDYGGEQYFGPGTRLTVT.

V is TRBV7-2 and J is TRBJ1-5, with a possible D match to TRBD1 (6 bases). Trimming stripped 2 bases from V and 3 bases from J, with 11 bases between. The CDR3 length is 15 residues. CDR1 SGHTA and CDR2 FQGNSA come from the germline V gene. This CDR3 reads CASSLYGQPNQPQHF. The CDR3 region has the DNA TGTGCCAGCAGCTTATATGGACAGCCCAATCAGCCCCAGCATTTT.

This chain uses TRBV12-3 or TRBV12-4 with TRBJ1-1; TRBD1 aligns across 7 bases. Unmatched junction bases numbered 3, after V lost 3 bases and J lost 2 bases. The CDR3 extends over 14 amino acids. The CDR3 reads CASSFNRGNTEAFF. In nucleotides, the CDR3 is TGTGCCAGCAGTTTTAACAGGGGAAACACTGAAGCTTTCTTT.